This TCR beta chain was found in a study of neoadjuvant nivolumab and ipilimumab in lung cancer. Per the germline V gene, CDR1 is KGHSH and CDR2 is LQKENI. The CDR3 extends over 13 amino acids. V was clipped by 6 bases and J by 3 bases; unmatched bases: 4. Worth noting for this clone: The antigen remains unidentified.

Method: immunoSEQ multiplex PCR; TCRdb's copy keeps in-frame clones and lacks some. The table lists approximately 30,000 clones, 90% of them singletons. Study observations and caveats: Only two of four nivolumab-treated tumors gained richness and clonality by surgery.

The sequenced sample was peripheral blood, obtained after neoadjuvant nivolumab, alone or with ipilimumab, at or shortly before surgery. The V call is TRBV18, the J call TRBJ1-2, with 7 nucleotides matching TRBD1. This TCR was sampled from an adult with non-small cell lung cancer. CDR3 bases: TGTGCCAGCTCTCAAGGGGGCTACTATGGCTACACCTTC. It specifies CASSQGGYYGYTF.